The 8 T cell receptor beta chains given below trace back to one sample, sequenced in a study of blood T cell repertoires in COVID-19. TCRdb keeps only in-frame clones here, not all; method: immunoSEQ multiplex PCR. This sample has approximately 300,000 clones; around 90% occur once, and the top ten carry about 2.2%. The sample comprised peripheral blood. Receptors were obtained from a woman in her fifties or sixties who had recovered from COVID-19.

V and J are TRBV3-1 (or the pseudogene TRBV3-2) and TRBJ2-1, with D possibly TRBD2 on 5 matching bases. The V gene's germline CDR1 is LGHDT and CDR2 YNNKEL (reference sequence). With 1 base removed from V and 8 bases from J, the gap between germline ends came to 12 bases. The CDR3 has 14 amino acids. The CDR3 sequence is CASSQGHSDDEQFF. The CDR3 DNA follows: TGTGCCAGCAGCCAAGGCCATAGCGACGATGAGCAGTTCTTC.

The chain employs TRBV11-3 and TRBJ1-5, with 12 nucleotides matching TRBD1. This CDR3 comprises 17 residues. The trim removed 0 bases at V and 6 bases at J, leaving 6 bases unmatched. Germline V CDR1 and CDR2: SGHNT, YENEEA. The CDR3 bases are TGTGCCAGCAGCTTAGATGGGGACAGGGGGCGAATTCAGCCCCAGCATTTT. It is translated as CASSLDGDRGRIQPQHF.

This chain uses TRBV5-1 with TRBJ1-3; D unresolved. The CDR3 is made up of 13 amino acids. Between the trimmed V and J ends, which lost 1 base and 4 bases, there was a span of 6 bases. From germline, CDR1 is SGHRS and CDR2 YFSETQ. CDR3 sequence reads: CASSLNRGNTIYF. CDR3 nucleotide sequence: TGCGCCAGCAGCTTGAATCGGGGAAACACCATATATTTT.

The chain combines TRBV27 with TRBJ2-7, with D possibly TRBD1 on 6 matching bases. CDR3 length: 16 amino acids. The ends were cut back, 0 bases at V and 1 base at J, with 13 bases in the middle. Germline V gene lookup returns CDR1 MNHEY and CDR2 SMNVEV (reference sequence). The DNA of the CDR3 is TGTGCCAGCAGTTTATCCTCAGGGACATTATCCTACGAGCAGTACTTC. Its translation: CASSLSSGTLSYEQYF.

The genes are TRBV6-5 and TRBJ2-3; the D is unclear. V was cut by 0 bases and J by 8 bases, with 12 bases left in between. Germline V gene data show CDR1 as MNHEY and CDR2 as SVGAGI. The CDR3 runs to 14 residues. The chain's CDR3 is CASSYSMGIGTQYF. The CDR3 DNA sequence: TGTGCCAGCAGTTACTCGATGGGCATAGGTACGCAGTATTTT.

V is TRBV7-2 and J is TRBJ2-3; TRBD2 matches at 7 bases. V trimming: 3 bases; J trimming: 6 bases; junction bases outside the gene matches: 6. Per the germline V gene, CDR1 is SGHTA and CDR2 is FQGNSA. CDR3 length equals 14 residues. Here the CDR3 reads CASSFVGGPDTQYF. In DNA form, the CDR3 reads TGTGCCAGCAGCTTCGTGGGAGGGCCGGATACGCAGTATTTT.

There are a few counts of this clone. This chain links TRBV18 with TRBJ1-4, with 7 bases that match TRBD1. J gave up 8 bases and V 2 bases, and 8 bases lay outside the gene matches. The CDR3 contains 15 residues. Germline CDR1 is KGHSH and CDR2 is LQKENI. CDR3 sequence reads: CASSPKTGREEKLFF. Here the CDR3 DNA reads TGTGCCAGCTCACCAAAGACAGGGCGGGAAGAAAAACTGTTTTTT.

The CDR3 DNA reads TGTGCCAGCAGCGCGGGACAGAACTATGGCTACACCTTC. This translates into CASSAGQNYGYTF. This chain links TRBV7-2 with TRBJ1-2, with TRBD1 matching 7 bases. This CDR3 is 13 amino acids long. CDR1 and CDR2 from the germline V gene are SGHTA and FQGNSA. After removal of 5 bases from V and 2 bases from J, the junction contained 2 bases not matched to a gene. Full variable domain (outside the CDR3, taken from reference TRBV7-2 and TRBJ1-2): GAGVSQSPSNKVTEKGKDVELRCDPISGHTALYWYRQSLGQGLEFLIYFQGNSAPDKSGLPSDRFSAERTGGSVSTLTIQRTQQEDSAVYLCASSAGQNYGYTFGSGTRLTVV.